This T cell receptor beta chain originates from a study of CD8 T cells in ankylosing spondylitis. Study-wide results and caveats: Within matched ankylosing spondylitis synovial fluid, disease-linked clones were reportedly significantly enriched. Certain motif variants had earlier been reported in reactive arthritis synovial fluid and blood. Roughly eight highly homologous variants made up a TCR beta motif that seemed to typify ankylosing spondylitis blood.

In its sample, this clonotype was seen a few times. Its specificity is unknown. MiXCR was run by TCRdb on the 5' RACE reads, yielding one entry per CDR3 protein. Found here are roughly 670,000 distinct CDR3 sequences, roughly 20% of them singletons; the top ten hold about 20%. The CDR3 totals 15 residues. The V and J ends lost 6 bases and 3 bases, in that order; junction bases with no gene match: 3. The gene calls are TRBV12-3 or TRBV12-4 and TRBJ2-1; 12 bases map to TRBD2. This clonotype originated in a male donor with ankylosing spondylitis. Source material: blood, either unsorted or a sorted T cell fraction (not recorded which). The CDR3 is CASSTSGGIYNEQFF. The CDR3 nucleotides are TGTGCCAGCAGCACTAGCGGGGGGATCTACAATGAGCAGTTCTTC.